A single sample is the source of the 24 T cell receptor beta chains below, sequenced in a study of OX40 agonist ivuxolimab in advanced cancers. The assay was immunoSEQ multiplex PCR, and TCRdb's table has in-frame clones only and misses some. Among tens of thousands of clones listed, approximately 84% were seen once. The input for sequencing was CD4+ or CD8+ T cells sorted from blood, taken in a trial of the OX40 agonist ivuxolimab. The receptors come from an adult with an advanced solid tumor such as melanoma, head and neck, liver or kidney cancer.

The chain combines TRBV28 with TRBJ1-1; maybe TRBD1 (6 bases). There are 17 residues in the CDR3. Germline values: CDR1 MDHEN, CDR2 SYDVKM. The V end lost 3 bases, the J end lost 4 bases, and 21 bases lay between the germline ends. CDR3 amino acids: CASSFFSGEGVSTEAFF. In DNA form, the CDR3 reads TGTGCCAGCAGTTTTTTCTCTGGGGAGGGGGTGAGCACTGAAGCTTTCTTT.

The chain is built from TRBV5-4 and TRBJ2-1, with 10 bases aligning to TRBD1. Unmatched junction bases numbered 2, after V lost 0 bases and J lost 8 bases. The CDR3 length is 14 residues. Germline lookup yields CDR1 SGHNT and CDR2 YYREEE (reference sequence). As DNA, the CDR3 is TGTGCCAGCAGCTTGGGTGGACAGGGGGATGAGCAGTTCTTC. This encodes CASSLGGQGDEQFF. The entire variable domain, with the rest obtained from reference TRBV5-4 and TRBJ2-1, is as follows: ETGVTQSPTHLIKTRGQQVTLRCSSQSGHNTVSWYQQALGQGPQFIFQYYREEENGRGNFPPRFSGLQFPNYSSELNVNALELDDSALYLCASSLGGQGDEQFFGPGTRLTVL.

This clone was seen just once. V and J are TRBV19 and TRBJ1-4, with D tentatively TRBD1 (5 bases). The CDR3 has 15 amino acids. Germline CDR1 reads LNHDA; CDR2 reads SQIVND (reference sequence). Trimming removed 5 bases at V and 0 bases at J, with 10 bases between. The CDR3, as DNA: TGTGCCAGTAGTCTAACGGGGGCAACTAATGAAAAACTGTTTTTT. It specifies CASSLTGATNEKLFF.

This clone was observed once. The chain uses TRBV7-6 and TRBJ2-2; perhaps TRBD1 as D (5 bases). V was pared by 5 bases and J by 3 bases, with 7 bases between. Germline V gene lookup returns CDR1 SGHVS and CDR2 FNYEAQ. The CDR3 length is 13 residues. The CDR3 DNA reads TGTGCCAGCAGCCCAGGGTACACCGGGGAGCTGTTTTTT. This sequence encodes CASSPGYTGELFF. The whole variable domain, remainder taken from reference TRBV7-6 and TRBJ2-2, is GAGVSQSPRYKVTKRGQDVALRCDPISGHVSLYWYRQALGQGPEFLTYFNYEAQQDKSGLPNDRFSAERPEGSISTLTIQRTEQRDSAMYRCASSPGYTGELFFGEGSRLTVL.

The chain links TRBV2 to TRBJ1-3, with D possibly matching TRBD1 (6 bases). Germline CDR1 is SNHLY and CDR2 is FYNNEI. This CDR3 has 18 amino acids. V was shortened by 4 bases and J by 0 bases, with 19 bases between the two germline ends. CDR3 in amino acids: CASSAPNRVPVSGNTIYF. In DNA form, the CDR3 reads TGTGCCAGCAGTGCCCCCAACAGGGTCCCGGTCTCTGGAAACACCATATATTTT.

The rearrangement joins TRBV4-1 to TRBJ2-7; a weak D match, TRBD2 (7 bases). V was shortened by 0 bases and J by 0 bases, with 9 bases between the two germline ends. Germline loops: CDR1 MGHRA, CDR2 YSYEKL. The CDR3 has 15 amino acids. CDR3 protein: CASSQEGGHSYEQYF. The DNA for the CDR3 is TGCGCCAGCAGCCAAGAGGGGGGGCACTCCTACGAGCAGTACTTC.

This clone was recorded only once. Other DNA sequences from this sample encode an identical CDR3 as well. The chain recombines TRBV18 with TRBJ2-5; the match to TRBD2 covers 7 bases. The CDR3 contains 15 residues. CDR1 KGHSH and CDR2 LQKENI come from the germline V gene. Trimming took 0 bases from V and 0 from J; bases not matched to a gene: 1. CDR3 residues: CASSPPGGYQETQYF. CDR3 bases: TGTGCCAGCTCACCACCGGGGGGGTACCAAGAGACCCAGTACTTC.

This clone was seen only once. J is TRBJ1-4 and V is TRBV28; a weak D match, TRBD1 (5 bases). The CDR3 length is 14 residues. V was clipped by 3 bases and J by 5 bases, with 10 bases between them. Per germline, CDR1 MDHEN and CDR2 SYDVKM. DNA of the CDR3: TGTGCCAGCAGTTTTCAGACAGTGAATGAAAAACTGTTTTTT. It codes for CASSFQTVNEKLFF.

This chain connects TRBV2 to TRBJ2-7; maybe TRBD1 (6 bases). Germline V CDR1 and CDR2: SNHLY, FYNNEI. Trimming pared 4 bases from V and 0 bases from J, leaving 13 bases between. The CDR3 covers 15 residues. The CDR3 reads CASSAYRDGSYEQYF. CDR3 nucleotides: TGTGCCAGCAGTGCATACAGGGACGGCTCCTACGAGCAGTACTTC.

This clone was seen more than once but under ten times. The chain carries TRBV11-3 and TRBJ2-7; tentative D call: TRBD1 (6 bases). Trimming took off 1 base at V and 1 base at J, with 11 bases between the two ends. Per the germline V gene, CDR1 is SGHNT and CDR2 is YENEEA. The CDR3 has 15 residues. DNA of the CDR3: TGTGCCAGCAGCTTAGCCAGGACAGATTCCTACGAGCAGTACTTC. Protein sequence: CASSLARTDSYEQYF.

This clone was detected only once. This rearrangement joins TRBV11-2 to TRBJ2-5, with 8 bases fitting TRBD2. CDR1 and CDR2 from the germline V gene are SGHAT and FQNNGV. The CDR3 consists of 14 residues. Trimming removed 3 bases from V and 6 bases from J; junction bases left unmatched: 6. The DNA of the CDR3 is TGTGCCAGCAGCTTCTCGGGAGGGCCGCAGACCCAGTACTTC. Protein sequence: CASSFSGGPQTQYF.

The genes are TRBV6-5 and TRBJ2-2; tentatively, D is TRBD1 (6 bases). The germline V and J ends were trimmed by 4 bases and 1 base, with 10 bases remaining between them. The CDR3 spans 15 residues. Germline CDR1 is MNHEY and CDR2 is SVGAGI. CDR3 in amino acids: CASSFQQGNTGELFF. For the CDR3, the DNA is TGTGCCAGCAGTTTCCAACAGGGGAACACCGGGGAGCTGTTTTTT.

J is TRBJ2-1 and V is TRBV6-6, with no clear D. This CDR3 has 11 amino acids. Germline CDR1 is MNHNY and CDR2 is SVGAGI (reference sequence). Trimming cost V 6 bases and J 5 bases, with 5 bases left between them. Here the CDR3 reads CASRSDNEQFF. DNA of the CDR3: TGTGCCAGCAGGTCCGACAATGAGCAGTTCTTC.

In its sample, this clone was seen a few times. This chain joins TRBV10-3 and TRBJ2-1; 12 bases map to TRBD2. The CDR3 length is 16 residues. V shed 4 bases and J 6 bases; nucleotides not matched to a gene: 7. The V gene's germline CDR1 is ENHRY and CDR2 SYGVKD. CDR3 amino acids: CAISGQTSGRGNEQFF. CDR3 DNA sequence: TGTGCCATCAGTGGCCAGACTAGCGGGAGAGGCAATGAGCAGTTCTTC.

V gene TRBV9 combines with J gene TRBJ1-3; 7 bases match TRBD1. The trim removed 4 bases at V and 7 bases at J, leaving 8 bases unmatched. Looked up from germline, CDR1 is SGDLS and CDR2 is YYNGEE. The CDR3 consists of 14 residues. CDR3: CASSSDREGNTIYF. DNA of the CDR3: TGTGCCAGCAGCTCCGACAGGGAGGGGAACACCATATATTTT. Full variable domain (rest looked up from reference TRBV9 and TRBJ1-3): DSGVTQTPKHLITATGQRVTLRCSPRSGDLSVYWYQQSLDQGLQFLIQYYNGEERAKGNILERFSAQQFPDLHSELNLSSLELGDSALYFCASSSDREGNTIYFGEGSWLTVV.

The chain links TRBV28 to TRBJ1-5, with TRBD1 matching over 8 bases. CDR1 and CDR2 (germline): MDHEN, SYDVKM. The CDR3 is 15 amino acids. The ends lost 8 bases at V and 1 base at J; junction bases unmatched: 7. CDR3 nucleotide sequence: TGTGCCAGCCGGACAGGGCCCTGGAGCAATCAGCCCCAGCATTTT. Protein sequence: CASRTGPWSNQPQHF.

The chain recombines TRBV19 with TRBJ1-1; no clear D gene. CDR3 length equals 14 residues. Trimming removed 5 bases at V and 4 bases at J, with 14 bases between. The germline gives CDR1 LNHDA, CDR2 SQIVND (reference sequence). CDR3 loop: CASSRRQYGTEAFF. The DNA for the CDR3 is TGTGCCAGTAGTCGGCGACAATATGGCACTGAAGCTTTCTTT. The full variable domain, its missing parts supplied by reference TRBV19 and TRBJ1-1, is DGGITQSPKYLFRKEGQNVTLSCEQNLNHDAMYWYRQDPGQGLRLIYYSQIVNDFQKGDIAEGYSVSREKKESFPLTVTSAQKNPTAFYLCASSRRQYGTEAFFGQGTRLTVV.

The V call is TRBV25-1, the J call TRBJ2-3; D ambiguous. The CDR3 consists of 14 residues. Trimming shortened V by 1 base and J by 4 bases, and 9 bases separated the two germline ends. CDR1 and CDR2 (germline): MGHDK, SYGVNS. The CDR3 bases are TGTGCCAGCAGTGAATGGCCAGGCCCAGATACGCAGTATTTT. Translating gives CASSEWPGPDTQYF.

About this clone itself: This sample also contains other DNA sequences that code for the same CDR3. This sequence joins TRBV28 and TRBJ2-7, with D hard to call. Germline lookup yields CDR1 MDHEN and CDR2 SYDVKM. Trimming took off 5 bases at V and 4 bases at J, with 9 bases between the two ends. This CDR3 spans 12 amino acids. The CDR3 sequence is CASSILSYEQYF. The CDR3 region has the DNA TGTGCCAGCAGTATCCTCTCTTACGAGCAGTACTTC.

The chain uses TRBV27 and TRBJ2-5, with D unclear. CDR3 length equals 12 residues. CDR1 MNHEY and CDR2 SMNVEV come from the germline V gene (reference sequence). V was clipped by 2 bases and J by 1 base, with 2 bases between them. The CDR3 DNA reads TGTGCCAGCAGTTTACCCCAAGAGACCCAGTACTTC. Protein product: CASSLPQETQYF.

This sequence joins TRBV10-1 and TRBJ2-5, with D possibly matching TRBD1 (6 bases). There are 16 residues in the CDR3. Germline CDR1 WNHNN, CDR2 SYGVQD (reference sequence). Trimming shortened V by 1 base and J by 4 bases, and 16 bases separated the two germline ends. The CDR3 is CASSEFNREDRETQYF. The CDR3 region has the DNA TGCGCCAGCAGTGAGTTTAACAGGGAAGATCGAGAGACCCAGTACTTC.

The chain recombines TRBV11-2 with TRBJ2-1; a weak D match, TRBD2 (5 bases). V was cut by 5 bases and J by 3 bases, with 14 bases left in between. Germline V lookup: CDR1 SGHAT, CDR2 FQNNGV. This CDR3 is built from 15 residues. CDR3 in DNA: TGTGCCAGCAGCATGGACGTCGCGGGCTACAATGAGCAGTTCTTC. It codes for CASSMDVAGYNEQFF.

This clone was seen just once. This chain connects TRBV6-6 to TRBJ2-7, with TRBD2 matching over 11 bases. Germline CDR1 and CDR2: MNHNY and SVGAGI (reference sequence). V was clipped by 4 bases and J by 2 bases; unmatched bases: 1. The CDR3 is made up of 14 amino acids. CDR3: CASSFSGRAYEQYF. In DNA, the CDR3 is TGTGCCAGCAGTTTTAGCGGGAGGGCCTACGAGCAGTACTTC.

This chain links TRBV6-5 with TRBJ1-1; D is possibly TRBD1 (5 bases). V lost 0 bases to trimming and J lost 4 bases, with 9 bases between them. This CDR3 spans 14 amino acids. Germline CDR1 reads MNHEY; CDR2 reads SVGAGI. In nucleotides, the CDR3 is TGTGCCAGCAGTTACTCTACGGGGGGCACTGAAGCTTTCTTT. Translated: CASSYSTGGTEAFF.